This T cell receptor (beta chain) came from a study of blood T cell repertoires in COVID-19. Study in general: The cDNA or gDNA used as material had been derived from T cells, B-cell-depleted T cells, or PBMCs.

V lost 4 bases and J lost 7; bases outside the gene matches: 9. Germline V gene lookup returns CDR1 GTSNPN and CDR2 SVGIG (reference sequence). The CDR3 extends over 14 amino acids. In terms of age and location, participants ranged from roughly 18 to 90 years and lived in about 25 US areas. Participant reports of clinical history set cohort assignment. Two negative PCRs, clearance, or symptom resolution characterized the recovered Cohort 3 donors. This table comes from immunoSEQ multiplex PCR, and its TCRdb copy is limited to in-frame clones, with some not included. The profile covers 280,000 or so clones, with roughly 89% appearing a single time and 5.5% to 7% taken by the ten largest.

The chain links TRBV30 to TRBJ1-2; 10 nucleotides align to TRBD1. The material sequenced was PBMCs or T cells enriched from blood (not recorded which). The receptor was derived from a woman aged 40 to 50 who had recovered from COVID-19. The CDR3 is CAWTSTGGRGGYTF. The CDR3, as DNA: TGTGCCTGGACCTCGACAGGGGGCAGAGGTGGCTACACCTTC.